This T cell receptor (beta chain) emerged from a study of T cells in Graves' hyperthyroidism and ophthalmopathy. V was shortened by 6 bases and J by 3 bases, with 14 bases between the two germline ends. This CDR3 is built from 14 residues. Amplification of TCR beta CDR3 regions was performed using RNA transcripts as template. When the TCR CDR3 underwent first-round RT-PCR, the HTBI primer set was used. TCRdb redid the calling of the multiplex PCR reads with MiXCR, one entry per CDR3 protein. The repertoire holds about 500,000 distinct CDR3 sequences, with 14% as singletons. Patients aged 18 to 65 had newly diagnosed hyperthyroidism lasting under 2 months. From under 12 ml of fresh peripheral blood, PBMCs were isolated. This clonotype was counted at least ten times.

Sequencing input: blood. The chain is built from TRBV12-3 or TRBV12-4 and TRBJ1-1; possible D gene TRBD1, 5 bases. The TCR comes from a woman between 18 and 29 years old with Graves' hyperthyroidism. The CDR3 DNA reads TGTGCCAGCAGGCCCCCGGGGGACGACACTGAAGCTTTCTTT. Translation gives CASRPPGDDTEAFF.